Listed below are T cell receptor beta chains from one sample, sequenced in a study of T-cell reconstitution after alpha-beta-depleted transplantation in children. TCRdb recomputed calls from the PCR reads with MiXCR, one row per CDR3 protein. The profile shows hundreds of thousands of distinct CDR3 sequences, 10% to 13% of them singletons. Sequencing was performed on PBMCs from the stem cell graft donor, taken from the stem cell graft. These receptors all stem from a human donor who donated a stem cell graft to a child with acute myeloid leukemia. Both conserved end residues are part of each CDR3. Fields, in order: J gene, V gene, clone size, D gene, CDR3 protein, CDR3 DNA. D genes are given only for firm matches. The size of a clone is reported for some rows only, either as once, few or many, or as a class for expanded clones.

J: TRBJ2-5; V: TRBV6-2/TRBV6-3; size: NA; D: NA; CDR3: CASQRGGLAETQYF; DNA: TGTGCCAGCCAGAGGGGCGGGCTAGCGGAGACCCAGTACTTC
J: TRBJ2-1; V: TRBV29-1; size: many; D: NA; CDR3: CSVTPWGVDEQFF; DNA: TGCAGCGTTACTCCCTGGGGGGTTGATGAGCAGTTCTTC
J: TRBJ2-3; V: TRBV4-2; size: few; D: NA; CDR3: CASSQEFRDAAPSTDTQYF; DNA: TGTGCCAGCAGCCAAGAGTTCCGCGACGCGGCCCCTAGCACAGATACGCAGTATTTT
J: TRBJ2-3; V: TRBV12-3/TRBV12-4; size: many; D: NA; CDR3: CASRLGGGPTDTQYF; DNA: TGTGCCAGCAGACTAGGGGGGGGCCCCACAGATACGCAGTATTTT
J: TRBJ2-2; V: TRBV4-3; size: many; D: NA; CDR3: CASSQGGTNTGELFF; DNA: TGCGCCAGCAGCCAGGGTGGGACGAACACCGGGGAGCTGTTTTTT
J: TRBJ2-7; V: TRBV29-1; size: many; D: NA; CDR3: CSVMSNYEQYF; DNA: TGCAGCGTTATGTCGAACTACGAGCAGTACTTC
J: TRBJ2-3; V: TRBV4-2; size: few; D: TRBD2; CDR3: CASSQEDVGGRGTQYF; DNA: TGTGCCAGCAGCCAAGAGGATGTCGGCGGGAGGGGGACGCAGTATTTT
J: TRBJ1-2; V: TRBV4-1; size: NA; D: NA; CDR3: CASSQGTVGFYGYTF; DNA: TGCGCCAGCAGCCAAGGAACAGTAGGATTCTATGGCTACACCTTC
J: TRBJ2-7; V: TRBV5-1; size: many; D: NA; CDR3: CASSLARSEQYF; DNA: TGCGCCAGCAGCTTGGCCAGGAGCGAGCAGTACTTC
J: TRBJ2-7; V: TRBV7-3; size: NA; D: TRBD2; CDR3: CASSGSGTSGRSLYF; DNA: TGTGCCAGCAGCGGGTCCGGGACTAGCGGGAGAAGTCTGTACTTC
J: TRBJ1-1; V: TRBV20-1; size: NA; D: NA; CDR3: CSAPKGREKNTEAFF; DNA: TGCAGTGCTCCTAAGGGACGGGAAAAGAACACTGAAGCTTTCTTT
J: TRBJ2-7; V: TRBV20-1; size: few; D: TRBD2; CDR3: CSAGGLAGVKAYEQYF; DNA: TGCAGTGCTGGCGGACTAGCGGGAGTGAAGGCCTACGAGCAGTACTTC
J: TRBJ1-1; V: TRBV7-9; size: NA; D: NA; CDR3: CASSLGAGYEAFF; DNA: TGTGCCAGCAGCCTAGGCGCAGGTTATGAAGCTTTCTTT
J: TRBJ2-1; V: TRBV14; size: NA; D: TRBD2; CDR3: CASSRPGLPINEQFF; DNA: TGTGCCAGCAGTAGGCCGGGACTACCGATTAATGAGCAGTTCTTC
J: TRBJ1-1; V: TRBV29-1; size: few; D: NA; CDR3: CSVTATDTEAFF; DNA: TGCAGCGTAACGGCCACGGACACTGAAGCTTTCTTT
J: TRBJ2-2; V: TRBV27; size: NA; D: NA; CDR3: CASSVGGLTGELFF; DNA: TGTGCCAGCAGCGTAGGAGGGCTCACCGGGGAGCTGTTTTTT
J: TRBJ2-1; V: TRBV20-1; size: NA; D: TRBD2; CDR3: CSVFHPGGGNEQFF; DNA: TGCAGTGTCTTCCATCCGGGAGGGGGCAATGAGCAGTTCTTC
J: TRBJ2-1; V: TRBV6-2/TRBV6-3; size: NA; D: NA; CDR3: CASSPLPWDEPKRVF; DNA: TGTGCCAGCAGCCCCCTCCCCTGGGACGAACCTAAACGGGTCTTC
J: TRBJ2-7; V: TRBV27; size: few; D: NA; CDR3: CASRRDFYEQYF; DNA: TGTGCCAGCAGACGGGACTTCTACGAGCAGTACTTC
J: TRBJ2-2; V: TRBV2; size: NA; D: TRBD2; CDR3: CTSCSAGLALKGGLGELFF; DNA: TGTACCAGCTGCTCTGCGGGACTAGCGTTAAAAGGAGGGTTGGGGGAGCTGTTTTTT
J: TRBJ1-2; V: TRBV20-1; size: NA; D: NA; CDR3: CSASLPDGYTF; DNA: TGCAGTGCTAGTCTTCCCGATGGCTACACCTTC
J: TRBJ2-3; V: TRBV6-1; size: few; D: TRBD1; CDR3: CASRDDRGRTDTQYF; DNA: TGTGCCAGCAGAGACGACAGGGGGCGCACAGATACGCAGTATTTT
J: TRBJ2-3; V: TRBV5-4; size: NA; D: NA; CDR3: CASSSGQVTDTQYF; DNA: TGTGCCAGCAGCTCGGGGCAAGTCACAGATACGCAGTATTTT
J: TRBJ1-1; V: TRBV2; size: few; D: NA; CDR3: CASTDRYGTEAFF; DNA: TGTGCCAGCACCGACAGGTACGGCACTGAAGCTTTCTTT
J: TRBJ2-7; V: TRBV29-1; size: NA; D: NA; CDR3: CSVVGVSYEQYF; DNA: TGCAGCGTTGTAGGGGTATCCTACGAGCAGTACTTC
J: TRBJ2-3; V: TRBV4-2; size: few; D: TRBD2; CDR3: CASSQEASGRASRDTQYF; DNA: TGTGCCAGCAGCCAAGAAGCTAGCGGGAGGGCCAGTCGAGATACGCAGTATTTT
J: TRBJ2-5; V: TRBV20-1; size: few; D: NA; CDR3: CSARENALGETQYF; DNA: TGCAGTGCTAGAGAAAACGCTTTGGGAGAGACCCAGTACTTC
J: TRBJ2-7; V: TRBV20-1; size: NA; D: TRBD2; CDR3: CSARARGRASYEQYF; DNA: TGCAGTGCTAGAGCGCGGGGGAGGGCGAGCTACGAGCAGTACTTC
J: TRBJ1-1; V: TRBV28; size: NA; D: NA; CDR3: CASSPPSQGMNTEAFF; DNA: TGTGCCAGCAGTCCCCCTAGTCAGGGCATGAACACTGAAGCTTTCTTT
J: TRBJ1-2; V: TRBV9; size: NA; D: NA; CDR3: CASSAQGLNGYTF; DNA: TGTGCCAGCAGCGCTCAGGGCTTGAATGGCTACACCTTC
J: TRBJ2-7; V: TRBV20-1; size: few; D: TRBD2; CDR3: CSAKLLAATYEQYF; DNA: TGCAGTGCTAAGTTACTAGCGGCTACCTACGAGCAGTACTTC
J: TRBJ1-2; V: TRBV29-1; size: few; D: TRBD1; CDR3: CSAWTGGGGFGYTF; DNA: TGCAGCGCCTGGACAGGGGGCGGAGGCTTTGGCTACACCTTC
J: TRBJ2-3; V: TRBV12-3/TRBV12-4; size: NA; D: TRBD2; CDR3: CASSRIAGGTDTQYF; DNA: TGTGCCAGCAGCCGAATAGCGGGAGGGACCGATACGCAGTATTTT
J: TRBJ1-2; V: TRBV28; size: few; D: TRBD1; CDR3: CASSSPAGGANYGYTF; DNA: TGTGCCAGCAGCTCACCGGCAGGGGGCGCGAACTATGGCTACACCTTC
J: TRBJ2-2; V: TRBV4-3; size: few; D: TRBD2; CDR3: CASSQVRAGGANTGELFF; DNA: TGCGCCAGCAGCCAAGTGAGGGCGGGAGGTGCAAACACCGGGGAGCTGTTTTTT
J: TRBJ1-1; V: TRBV5-6; size: many; D: NA; CDR3: CASSLAGRNTEAFF; DNA: TGTGCCAGCAGCTTGGCTGGCAGGAACACTGAAGCTTTCTTT
J: TRBJ2-7; V: TRBV5-8; size: many; D: NA; CDR3: CASSSTYSYEQYF; DNA: TGTGCCAGCTCCTCGACATACTCCTACGAGCAGTACTTC
J: TRBJ2-1; V: TRBV28; size: NA; D: NA; CDR3: CASSLFYDEQFF; DNA: TGTGCCAGCAGTTTATTTTACGATGAGCAGTTCTTC
J: TRBJ2-3; V: TRBV7-8; size: few; D: TRBD2; CDR3: CASSVSGGATDTQYF; DNA: TGTGCCAGCAGCGTTAGCGGGGGGGCCACAGATACGCAGTATTTT
J: TRBJ1-2; V: TRBV20-1; size: few; D: NA; CDR3: CSARDVIRVNTGYTF; DNA: TGCAGTGCTAGAGATGTCATAAGGGTTAATACTGGCTACACCTTC
J: TRBJ1-2; V: TRBV11-2; size: NA; D: NA; CDR3: CASSLVGRGWGQINYGYTF; DNA: TGTGCCAGCAGCTTAGTAGGCCGAGGGTGGGGGCAGATTAACTATGGCTACACCTTC
J: TRBJ2-1; V: TRBV10-3; size: few; D: TRBD2; CDR3: CAISDGGLVLNEQFF; DNA: TGTGCCATCAGTGATGGGGGACTAGTGTTAAATGAGCAGTTCTTC
J: TRBJ2-1; V: TRBV15; size: few; D: NA; CDR3: CATSNSNPLGGGRASYNEQFF; DNA: TGTGCCACCAGCAACTCAAACCCCCTCGGAGGTGGGCGGGCCTCCTACAATGAGCAGTTCTTC
J: TRBJ1-1; V: TRBV10-3; size: NA; D: NA; CDR3: CAISDSGRGEAFF; DNA: TGTGCCATCAGTGATAGTGGGAGGGGTGAAGCTTTCTTT
J: TRBJ2-7; V: TRBV20-1; size: once; D: TRBD2; CDR3: CSTETGLAGGRSSYEQYF; DNA: TGCAGTACCGAAACGGGACTAGCGGGAGGGCGAAGCTCCTACGAGCAGTACTTC
J: TRBJ1-4; V: TRBV4-2; size: once; D: NA; CDR3: CASSHPQGRNEKLFF; DNA: TGTGCCAGCAGCCATCCCCAGGGGCGTAATGAAAAACTGTTTTTT
J: TRBJ1-1; V: TRBV7-2; size: few; D: TRBD1; CDR3: CASSLVGKGQALLGAFF; DNA: TGTGCCAGCAGCTTAGTAGGAAAGGGACAGGCGCTTTTGGGGGCTTTCTTT
J: TRBJ1-4; V: TRBV20-1; size: NA; D: NA; CDR3: CSAEGQQEKLFF; DNA: TGCAGTGCTGAGGGACAACAAGAAAAACTGTTTTTT
J: TRBJ2-7; V: TRBV19; size: few; D: TRBD1; CDR3: CATRRTGTGMNEQYF; DNA: TGTGCCACTAGGAGGACCGGGACAGGGATGAACGAGCAGTACTTC
J: TRBJ2-1; V: TRBV20-1; size: few; D: TRBD2; CDR3: CSARAITSGSPVSAYNEQFF; DNA: TGCAGTGCTAGAGCAATAACTAGCGGGAGCCCCGTTAGTGCCTACAATGAGCAGTTCTTC
J: TRBJ2-7; V: TRBV29-1; size: few; D: TRBD2; CDR3: CSVLGTSGGSYEQYF; DNA: TGCAGCGTCCTGGGGACTAGCGGGGGCTCCTACGAGCAGTACTTC
J: TRBJ1-1; V: TRBV6-1; size: many; D: NA; CDR3: CASRSRGVNTEAFF; DNA: TGTGCCAGCAGGTCCAGGGGCGTGAACACTGAAGCTTTCTTT
J: TRBJ2-7; V: TRBV7-2; size: many; D: TRBD2; CDR3: CASSSGGGGAYEQYF; DNA: TGTGCCAGCAGCTCCGGGGGCGGGGGGGCCTACGAGCAGTACTTC
J: TRBJ2-1; V: TRBV5-1; size: many; D: TRBD2; CDR3: CASSLGLAELSSYNEQFF; DNA: TGCGCCAGCAGCTTGGGACTAGCGGAACTTAGCTCCTACAATGAGCAGTTCTTC
J: TRBJ2-7; V: TRBV12-3/TRBV12-4; size: few; D: TRBD2; CDR3: CASRAGTSYEQYF; DNA: TGTGCCAGCAGGGCCGGGACTAGCTACGAGCAGTACTTC
J: TRBJ2-7; V: TRBV29-1; size: NA; D: NA; CDR3: CSVSARLNYEQYF; DNA: TGCAGCGTTTCCGCTCGGCTGAACTACGAGCAGTACTTC
J: TRBJ2-1; V: TRBV7-9; size: many; D: NA; CDR3: CASFRAGWNEQFF; DNA: TGTGCCTCCTTCAGGGCAGGTTGGAATGAGCAGTTCTTC
J: TRBJ2-1; V: TRBV20-1; size: many; D: TRBD1; CDR3: CSAQFRTGGYWAYNEQFF; DNA: TGCAGTGCTCAATTCAGGACAGGGGGTTATTGGGCTTACAATGAGCAGTTCTTC
J: TRBJ2-3; V: TRBV12-3/TRBV12-4; size: NA; D: NA; CDR3: CASSLRGRGLPTDTQYF; DNA: TGTGCCAGCAGCCTCCGAGGCAGGGGCCTTCCTACGGATACGCAGTATTTC
J: TRBJ2-7; V: TRBV6-5; size: NA; D: TRBD1; CDR3: CASSRSQGYEQYF; DNA: TGTGCCAGCAGTCGGTCACAGGGGTACGAGCAGTACTTC